This note documents a single T cell receptor (beta chain) sequence. Its antigen is not identified. Germline V gives CDR1 SNHLY, CDR2 FYNNEI. Trimming took off 11 bases at V and 7 bases at J, with 18 bases between the two ends. This CDR3 has 14 residues. The source of the sample is a study of chemoradiotherapy in HPV16-positive cancers. The table came from immunoSEQ multiplex PCR; TCRdb's copy has only in-frame clones and leaves some out. Of about 5,700 clones listed, approximately 90% are singletons. Study-wide results and limits: Candidate HPV-specific clones and E7-related TCR motifs grew in tumor during treatment. In HPV16-positive patients, HPV-responsive T-cell expansion tracked better recurrence-free survival. HPV-specific T cells were functionally defined from only a couple of HPV16-positive patients.

This TCR was sampled from a human donor with HPV-associated anogenital cancer. The specimen was tumor tissue, collected from a patient who underwent chemoradiotherapy. This chain joins TRBV2 and TRBJ2-6, with D perhaps being TRBD1 or TRBD2 (5 bases each). CDR3 amino acids: CADRRDLGANVLTF. The CDR3 DNA reads as TGTGCCGACCGCCGGGACCTAGGAGCCAACGTCCTGACTTTC.